The 21 T cell receptor beta chains presented below share a single source sample, sequenced in a study of molecular identifiers for immune sequencing clone quantification. TCRdb used MiXCR to reprocess the PCR reads, holding one entry per CDR3 protein. This table holds hundreds of thousands of distinct CDR3 sequences, about 20% found once. The sequenced sample was naive CD8+ T cells from blood, with Jurkat cell RNA spiked in. The subset: FACS-sorted CD8+CD4-CCR7+CD45RA+ naive T cells. The source of these receptors is a human donor in good health. Some libraries in this study had Jurkat cell RNA spiked in.

This clonotype was found a few times. The chain recombines TRBV2 with TRBJ2-2; either TRBD1 or TRBD2 may fit D (5 bases each). The CDR3 length is 17 residues. Germline lookup yields CDR1 SNHLY and CDR2 FYNNEI. Trimming removed 1 base at V and 0 bases at J, with 12 bases between. CDR3: CASSEEYRGANTGELFF. The CDR3 nucleotides are TGTGCCAGCAGTGAAGAGTATAGAGGGGCGAACACCGGGGAGCTGTTTTTT.

This clonotype was recorded many times. The chain has TRBV4-1 and TRBJ1-5; tentatively, D is TRBD1 (5 bases). CDR3 length: 15 amino acids. The V gene lost 3 bases and the J gene lost 4 bases, with 13 bases spanning the gap. Germline V gives CDR1 MGHRA, CDR2 YSYEKL. The CDR3 sequence is CASSQMGGGNQPQHF. CDR3 coding DNA: TGCGCCAGCAGCCAGATGGGGGGAGGGAATCAGCCCCAGCATTTT.

Note on this clonotype: A much larger clonotype is one base distant, so this may be a read error. The J gene is TRBJ2-3, the V gene TRBV7-9; the D is unclear. Deletions cut 5 bases from V and 6 bases from J, with 9 bases between. The germline gives CDR1 SEHNR, CDR2 FQNEAQ (reference sequence). The CDR3 consists of 12 residues. CDR3 sequence: CASSPISDTQYF. CDR3 coding DNA: TGTGCCAGCAGCCCAATATCTGATACGCAGTATTTT. Full variable domain (rest looked up from reference TRBV7-9 and TRBJ2-3): DTGVSQNPRHKITKRGQNVTFRCDPISEHNRLYWYRQTLGQGPEFLTYFQNEAQLEKSRLLSDRFSAERPKGSFSTLEIQRTEQGDSAMYLCASSPISDTQYFGPGTRLTVL.

This clonotype was counted a few times. The chain is built from TRBV6-9 and TRBJ1-6; D call uncertain. CDR3 length: 13 residues. Trimming cost V 6 bases and J 8 bases, with 11 bases left between them. Germline values: CDR1 MNHGY, CDR2 SVAAGI. CDR3 in amino acids: CASRDEEYSPLHF. In DNA form, the CDR3 reads TGTGCCAGCAGGGACGAGGAGTATTCACCCCTCCACTTT.

This clonotype has only one observation. A much more abundant neighbour one base away suggests this may be a read error. The CDR3 protein is CASSPSRVDEETQYF. CDR3 sequence (DNA): TGTGCCAGCAGTCCCAGCAGGGTGGACGAAGAGACCCAGTACTTC. This chain uses TRBV28 with TRBJ2-5, with D tentatively TRBD1 (5 bases). The CDR3 contains 15 residues. Germline CDR1 reads MDHEN; CDR2 reads SYDVKM. V gave up 5 bases and J gave up 3 bases, with 16 bases separating them.

The rearrangement uses TRBV6-7 and TRBJ2-7; 8 bases match TRBD2. TRBV6-7 is treated as an ORF (open reading frame) with a function not yet certain. V lost 0 bases and J lost 3; bases outside the gene matches: 13. The CDR3 length is 18 residues. The DNA of the CDR3 is TGTGCCAGCAGTTACTCGAACGGCAAGCGGGGGCCAGTCTACGAGCAGTACTTC. This encodes CASSYSNGKRGPVYEQYF.

This clonotype was detected ten times or more. The chain has TRBV28 and TRBJ2-7, with D unresolved. Looked up from germline, CDR1 is MDHEN and CDR2 is SYDVKM. This CDR3 is built from 13 residues. Trimming left V 6 bases short and J 0 bases short, with 9 bases between. The CDR3 loop is CASSVLLSYEQYF. The CDR3 nucleotides are TGTGCCAGCAGCGTACTACTCTCCTACGAGCAGTACTTC.

This clonotype came up a few times. V and J are TRBV29-1 and TRBJ2-7, with 10 bases identical to TRBD1. The CDR3 covers 13 residues. Germline loops: CDR1 SQVTM, CDR2 ANQGSEA. The V gene end was trimmed by 7 bases and the J gene end by 3 bases; junction bases not matched to a gene: 6. The CDR3 is CSAGTGVRYEQYF. The CDR3 region has the DNA TGCAGCGCTGGGACAGGGGTTCGCTACGAGCAGTACTTC.

The sample holds many counts of this clonotype. The chain links TRBV5-8 to TRBJ2-7; possible D gene TRBD2, 5 bases. Trimming took 4 bases from V and 3 from J, leaving 20 bases between them. The germline gives CDR1 SGHTS, CDR2 YDEGEE. The CDR3 covers 16 residues. The DNA for the CDR3 is TGTGCCAGCAGCCTGGAGAGGGCTAGTGCGAGCTACGAGCAGTACTTC. It codes for CASSLERASASYEQYF.

The chain carries TRBV9 and TRBJ2-7; tentatively, D is TRBD1 (6 bases). The CDR3 loop spans 15 amino acids. V was pared by 0 bases and J by 5 bases, with 15 bases between. Germline CDR1 is SGDLS and CDR2 is YYNGEE. The DNA for the CDR3 is TGTGCCAGCAGCGTAGCTTATGGACAGTCCGACGAGCAGTACTTC. Translating it yields CASSVAYGQSDEQYF.

Ten or more counts support this clonotype. The chain recombines TRBV10-2 with TRBJ2-3; 10 bases agree with TRBD1. J lost 2 bases, V lost 6 bases, and 5 bases had no gene match. The CDR3 is 15 amino acids. Per the germline V gene, CDR1 is WSHSY and CDR2 is SAAADI. The CDR3 nucleotides read TGCGCCAGCAGGCAGACAGGGGGCTTCACAGATACGCAGTATTTT. This encodes CASRQTGGFTDTQYF.

For this clonotype: An end of the junction does not agree with germline; a read error may underlie this. The V gene is TRBV6-2 or TRBV6-3, the J gene TRBJ2-1; D unresolved. This CDR3 is 10 amino acids long. The germline CDR1 and CDR2 sequences are MNHEY and SVGEGT. CDR3 residues: CASSDNEQSF. The CDR3 region has the DNA TGTGCCAGCAGCGACAATGAGCAGTCCTTC.

The chain carries TRBV30 and TRBJ1-4; D not resolved. Trimming pared 2 bases from V and 8 bases from J, leaving 6 bases between. The CDR3 runs 11 residues. The germline V gene has CDR1 GTSNPN and CDR2 SVGIG (reference sequence). The chain's CDR3 is CAWSQLEKLFF. CDR3 nucleotides: TGTGCCTGGAGTCAGCTAGAAAAACTGTTTTTT.

The table lists this clonotype with many counts. This chain uses TRBV6-5 with TRBJ2-3; D possibly uses TRBD1 or TRBD2 (5 bases each). The CDR3 has 12 amino acids. Germline loops: CDR1 MNHEY, CDR2 SVGAGI. Trimming removed 3 bases from V and 10 bases from J, with 11 bases in between. The CDR3 reads CASSYGGESQYF. The CDR3 DNA reads as TGTGCCAGCAGTTATGGGGGTGAGTCGCAGTATTTT.

This clonotype came up many times. The chain recombines TRBV14 with TRBJ2-1; no definite D call. The CDR3 is 15 residues long. The V end was cut by 1 base, the J end by 8 bases, with 15 bases between. The germline gives CDR1 SGHDN, CDR2 FVKESK. CDR3 sequence: CASSQGTRFIDEQFF. CDR3 nucleotide sequence: TGTGCCAGCAGCCAAGGAACTCGATTTATCGATGAGCAGTTCTTC.

Details on this clonotype: At one end the junction does not follow the germline gene, possibly because of a read error. The gene calls are TRBV25-1 and TRBJ2-3; no clear D. The V gene's germline CDR1 is MGHDK and CDR2 SYGVNS. This CDR3 has 12 residues. The CDR3 here is CASREWSDTQYF. The CDR3 DNA reads TGTGCCAGCAGAGAATGGTCAGATACGCAGTATTTT.

At least ten counts were recorded for this clonotype. The rearrangement links TRBV5-1 to TRBJ1-1; D unclear. In germline, CDR1 is SGHRS, CDR2 YFSETQ. Deletions cut 1 base from V and 4 bases from J, with 14 bases between. The CDR3 is 15 amino acids. Here the CDR3 DNA reads TGCGCCAGCAGCTTGTCCTCCCCATCGGCCACTGAAGCTTTCTTT. Residues: CASSLSSPSATEAFF. The variable domain in full, completed from reference TRBV5-1 and TRBJ1-1, reads KAGVTQTPRYLIKTRGQQVTLSCSPISGHRSVSWYQQTPGQGLQFLFEYFSETQRNKGNFPGRFSGRQFSNSRSEMNVSTLELGDSALYLCASSLSSPSATEAFFGQGTRLTVV.

This clonotype was seen ten or more times. The chain employs TRBV20-1 and TRBJ2-5, with TRBD2 matching over 12 bases. After removal of 6 bases from V and 4 bases from J, the junction contained 12 bases not matched to a gene. This CDR3 spans 16 amino acids. Germline CDR1 is DFQATT and CDR2 is SNEGSKA (reference sequence). The CDR3 protein is CSASRTSGILVETQYF. CDR3 nucleotides: TGCAGTGCCAGCAGGACTAGCGGGATCTTGGTAGAGACCCAGTACTTC.

There are many counts of this clonotype. This chain links TRBV28 with TRBJ1-5; 9 positions match TRBD1. V was pared by 5 bases and J by 0 bases, with 5 bases of the junction left unmatched. CDR1 MDHEN and CDR2 SYDVKM come from the germline V gene. The CDR3 runs 16 residues. The CDR3 DNA reads as TGTGCCAGCAGTGATGGACAGGGGCTTAGCAATCAGCCCCAGCATTTT. Amino acid sequence: CASSDGQGLSNQPQHF.

At least ten counts were recorded for this clonotype. J is TRBJ2-7 and V is TRBV5-4, with D perhaps TRBD1 (5 bases). This CDR3 contains 16 residues. Per germline, CDR1 SGHNT and CDR2 YYREEE (reference sequence). Trimming pared 1 base from V and 0 bases from J, leaving 14 bases between. For the CDR3, the DNA is TGTGCCAGCAGCTTGACAGGCCCAGTGAGCTCCTACGAGCAGTACTTC. Amino acids: CASSLTGPVSSYEQYF.

The J gene is TRBJ2-3, the V gene TRBV4-1, with 7 bases fitting TRBD1. This CDR3 has 17 residues. Germline V lookup: CDR1 MGHRA, CDR2 YSYEKL. Trimming removed 4 bases from V and 2 bases from J; junction bases left unmatched: 12. The DNA of the CDR3 is TGCGCCAGCAGCCCTAAAAAGGGACAGATAACCACAGATACGCAGTATTTT. This encodes CASSPKKGQITTDTQYF.